Sequencing of this TCR beta chain was carried out in a study of technical replicates of blood from several donors. Trimming removed 8 bases at V and 0 bases at J, with 14 bases between. Germline CDR1 reads GTSNPN; CDR2 reads SVGIG (reference sequence). The CDR3 extends over 14 amino acids. Sequencing was performed with immunoSEQ multiplex PCR; in TCRdb, only in-frame clones are kept and a portion is missing. The sample lists about 56,000 clones; roughly 93% were seen once. The source is a human donor in good health. Some clones in this sample may be carry-over from other donors' samples. Sequencing input: PBMCs. The chain recombines TRBV30 with TRBJ2-1; no reliable D call. CDR3 sequence: CARTLESSYNEQFF. CDR3 in DNA: TGTGCCCGGACCCTAGAGAGCTCCTACAATGAGCAGTTCTTC.